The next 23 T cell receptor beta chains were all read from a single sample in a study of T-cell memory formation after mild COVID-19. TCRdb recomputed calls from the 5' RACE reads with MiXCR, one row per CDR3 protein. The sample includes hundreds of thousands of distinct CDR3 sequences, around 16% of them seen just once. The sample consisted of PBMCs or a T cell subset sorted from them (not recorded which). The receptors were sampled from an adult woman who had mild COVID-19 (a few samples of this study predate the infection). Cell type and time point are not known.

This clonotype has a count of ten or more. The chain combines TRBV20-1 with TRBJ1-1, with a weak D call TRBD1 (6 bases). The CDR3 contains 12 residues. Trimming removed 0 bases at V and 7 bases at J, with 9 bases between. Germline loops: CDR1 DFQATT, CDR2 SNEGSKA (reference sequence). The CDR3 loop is CSAREDRHEAFF. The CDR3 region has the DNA TGCAGTGCTAGAGAGGACAGACATGAAGCTTTCTTT.

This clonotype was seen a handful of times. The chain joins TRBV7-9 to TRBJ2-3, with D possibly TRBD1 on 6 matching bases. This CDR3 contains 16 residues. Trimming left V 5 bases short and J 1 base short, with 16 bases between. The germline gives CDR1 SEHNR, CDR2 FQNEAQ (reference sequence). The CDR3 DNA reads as TGTGCCAGCAGCCAATCACAGGGTTCGGGCACAGATACGCAGTATTTT. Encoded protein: CASSQSQGSGTDTQYF.

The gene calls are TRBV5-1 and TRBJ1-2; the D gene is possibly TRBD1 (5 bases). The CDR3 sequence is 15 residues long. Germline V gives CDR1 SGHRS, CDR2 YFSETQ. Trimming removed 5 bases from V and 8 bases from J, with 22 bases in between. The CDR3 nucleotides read TGCGCCAGCAGGAACCAGACTAACTTAAGGGGAGGCTACACCTTC. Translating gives CASRNQTNLRGGYTF.

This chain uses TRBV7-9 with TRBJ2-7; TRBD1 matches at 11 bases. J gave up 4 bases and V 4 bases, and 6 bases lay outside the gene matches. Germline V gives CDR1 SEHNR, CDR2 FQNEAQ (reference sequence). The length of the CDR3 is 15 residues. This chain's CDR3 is CASSYWTGGEYEQYF. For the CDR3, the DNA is TGTGCCAGCAGCTACTGGACAGGGGGCGAGTACGAGCAGTACTTC.

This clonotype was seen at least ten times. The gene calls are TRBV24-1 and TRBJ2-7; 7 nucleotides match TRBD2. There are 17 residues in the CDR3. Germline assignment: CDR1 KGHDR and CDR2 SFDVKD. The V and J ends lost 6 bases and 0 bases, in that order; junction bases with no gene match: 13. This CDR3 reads CATSNSHSGVSSYEQYF. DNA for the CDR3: TGTGCCACCAGTAACTCCCACAGCGGGGTGAGCTCCTACGAGCAGTACTTC.

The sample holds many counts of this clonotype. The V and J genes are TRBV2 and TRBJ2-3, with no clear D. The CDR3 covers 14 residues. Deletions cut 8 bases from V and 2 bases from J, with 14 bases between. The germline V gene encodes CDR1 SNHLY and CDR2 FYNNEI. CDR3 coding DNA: TGTGCCAGCTTAGCCCGCCTTCCCACAGATACGCAGTATTTT. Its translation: CASLARLPTDTQYF.

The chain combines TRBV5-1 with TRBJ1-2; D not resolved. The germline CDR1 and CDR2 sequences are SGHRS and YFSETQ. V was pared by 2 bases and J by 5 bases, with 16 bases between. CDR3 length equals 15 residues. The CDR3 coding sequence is TGCGCCAGCAGCTTTTTATTCCGGGCTGGTTATGGCTACACCTTC. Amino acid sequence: CASSFLFRAGYGYTF. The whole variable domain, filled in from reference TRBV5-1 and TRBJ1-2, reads KAGVTQTPRYLIKTRGQQVTLSCSPISGHRSVSWYQQTPGQGLQFLFEYFSETQRNKGNFPGRFSGRQFSNSRSEMNVSTLELGDSALYLCASSFLFRAGYGYTFGSGTRLTVV.

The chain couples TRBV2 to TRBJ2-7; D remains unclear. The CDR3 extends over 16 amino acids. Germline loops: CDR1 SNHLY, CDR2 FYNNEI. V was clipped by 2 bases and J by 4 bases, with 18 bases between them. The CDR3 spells CASSELGPLGGYEQYF. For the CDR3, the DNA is TGTGCCAGCAGTGAACTAGGACCCTTAGGCGGTTACGAGCAGTACTTC.

In DNA, the CDR3 is TGTGCCACCAGTGACAACCGGGACCAGGATGAAAAACTGTTTTTT. Protein sequence: CATSDNRDQDEKLFF. The chain recombines TRBV24-1 with TRBJ1-4, with TRBD1 as a possible D gene (5 bases). This CDR3 contains 15 residues. With 4 bases removed from V and 6 bases from J, the gap between germline ends came to 14 bases. Germline loops: CDR1 KGHDR, CDR2 SFDVKD.

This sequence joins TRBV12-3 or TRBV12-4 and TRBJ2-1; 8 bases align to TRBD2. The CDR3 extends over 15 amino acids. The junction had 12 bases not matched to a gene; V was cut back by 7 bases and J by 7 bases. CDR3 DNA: TGTGCCAGCATCCTAACGGGGGGGGGCCGGAATGAGCAGTTCTTC. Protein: CASILTGGGRNEQFF.

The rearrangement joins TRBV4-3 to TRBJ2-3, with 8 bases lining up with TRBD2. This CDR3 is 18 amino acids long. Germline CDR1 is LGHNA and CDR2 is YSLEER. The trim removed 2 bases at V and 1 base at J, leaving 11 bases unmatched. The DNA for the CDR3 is TGCGCCAGCAGCCAATCCAGAGGCAGCGGGAGCCGCACAGATACGCAGTATTTT. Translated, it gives CASSQSRGSGSRTDTQYF.

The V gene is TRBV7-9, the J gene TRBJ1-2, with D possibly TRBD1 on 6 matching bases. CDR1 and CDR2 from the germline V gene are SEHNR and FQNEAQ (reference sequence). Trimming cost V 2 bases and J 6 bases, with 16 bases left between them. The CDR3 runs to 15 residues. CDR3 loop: CASSLRQGIVDGYTF. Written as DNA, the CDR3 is TGTGCCAGCAGCTTAAGGCAGGGGATTGTGGATGGCTACACCTTC.

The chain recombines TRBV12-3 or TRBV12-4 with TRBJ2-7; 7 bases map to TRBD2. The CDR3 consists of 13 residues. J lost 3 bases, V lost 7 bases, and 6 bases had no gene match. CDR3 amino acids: CASTFGLDYEQYF. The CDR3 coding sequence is TGTGCCAGCACCTTCGGACTAGACTACGAGCAGTACTTC.

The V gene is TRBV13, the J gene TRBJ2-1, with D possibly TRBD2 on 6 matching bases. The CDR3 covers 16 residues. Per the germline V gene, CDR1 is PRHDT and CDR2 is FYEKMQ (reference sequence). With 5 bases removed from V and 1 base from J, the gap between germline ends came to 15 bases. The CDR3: CASSPGRRDSYNEQFF. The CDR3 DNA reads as TGTGCCAGCAGCCCCGGCCGGCGGGATTCCTACAATGAGCAGTTCTTC.

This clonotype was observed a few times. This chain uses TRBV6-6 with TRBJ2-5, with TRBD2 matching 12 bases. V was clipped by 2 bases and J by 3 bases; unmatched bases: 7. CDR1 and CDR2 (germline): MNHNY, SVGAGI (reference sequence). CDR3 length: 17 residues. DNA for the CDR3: TGTGCCAGCAGTTACCATCGGACTAGCGGGGACAAAGAGACCCAGTACTTC. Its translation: CASSYHRTSGDKETQYF.

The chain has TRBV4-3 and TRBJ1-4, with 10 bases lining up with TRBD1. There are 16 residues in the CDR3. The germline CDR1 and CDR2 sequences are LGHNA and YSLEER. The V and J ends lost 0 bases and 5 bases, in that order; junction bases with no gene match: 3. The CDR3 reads CASSQDLDRGNEKLFF. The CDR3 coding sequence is TGCGCCAGCAGCCAAGATCTGGACAGGGGGAATGAAAAACTGTTTTTT.

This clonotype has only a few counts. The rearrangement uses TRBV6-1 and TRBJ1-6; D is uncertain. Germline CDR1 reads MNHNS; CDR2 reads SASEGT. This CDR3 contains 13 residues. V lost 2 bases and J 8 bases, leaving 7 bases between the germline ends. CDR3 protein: CASSEQLDSPLHF. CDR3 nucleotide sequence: TGTGCCAGCAGTGAACAACTGGATTCACCCCTCCACTTT.

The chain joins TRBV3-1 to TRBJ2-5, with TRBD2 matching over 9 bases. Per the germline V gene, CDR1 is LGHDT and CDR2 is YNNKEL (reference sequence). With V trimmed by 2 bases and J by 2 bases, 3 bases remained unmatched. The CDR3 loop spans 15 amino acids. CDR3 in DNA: TGTGCCAGCAGCCAACTAGCGGGAAATCAAGAGACCCAGTACTTC. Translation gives CASSQLAGNQETQYF.

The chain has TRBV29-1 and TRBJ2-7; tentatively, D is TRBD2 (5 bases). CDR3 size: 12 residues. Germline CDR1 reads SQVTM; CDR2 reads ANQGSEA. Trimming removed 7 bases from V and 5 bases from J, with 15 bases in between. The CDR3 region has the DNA TGCAGCGCCCAGGACTTTATGGACGAGCAGTACTTC. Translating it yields CSAQDFMDEQYF.

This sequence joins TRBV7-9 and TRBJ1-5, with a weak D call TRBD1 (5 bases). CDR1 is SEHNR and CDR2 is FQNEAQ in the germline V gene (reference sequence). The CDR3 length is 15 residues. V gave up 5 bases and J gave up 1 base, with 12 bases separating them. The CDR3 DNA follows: TGTGCCAGCAGCCTCAGCGAGGGGAGCAATCAGCCCCAGCATTTT. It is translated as CASSLSEGSNQPQHF.

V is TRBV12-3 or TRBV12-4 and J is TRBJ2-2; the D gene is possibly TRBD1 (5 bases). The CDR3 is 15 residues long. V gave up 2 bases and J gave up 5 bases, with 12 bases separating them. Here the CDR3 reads CASSLTGPRTGELFF. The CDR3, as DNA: TGTGCCAGCAGTTTAACAGGACCGAGAACCGGGGAGCTGTTTTTT.

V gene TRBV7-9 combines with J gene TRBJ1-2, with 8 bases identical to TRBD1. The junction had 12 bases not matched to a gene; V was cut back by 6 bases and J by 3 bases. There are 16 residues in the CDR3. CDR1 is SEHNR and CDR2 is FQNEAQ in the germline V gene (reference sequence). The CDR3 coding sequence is TGTGCCAGCAGTGGCCCAGGGGGCGTTTTGGACTATGGCTACACCTTC. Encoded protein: CASSGPGGVLDYGYTF.

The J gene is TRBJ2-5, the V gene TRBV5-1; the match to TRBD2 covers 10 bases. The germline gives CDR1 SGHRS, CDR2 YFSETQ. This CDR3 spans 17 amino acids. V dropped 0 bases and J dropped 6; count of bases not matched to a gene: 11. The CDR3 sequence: CASSLVAAGGPVKTQYF. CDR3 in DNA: TGCGCCAGCAGCTTGGTCGCAGCGGGGGGGCCTGTGAAGACCCAGTACTTC.